This T cell receptor beta chain was captured by sequencing in a study of cytomegalovirus exposure and HLA in healthy donors. Whole-study context: Within an early data release were roughly 90 million unique TCRs drawn from HLA-typed donors.

Of note for this clone: No antigen is known for it.

Study-wide results and caveats: DRB1 showed the most TCR associations and HLA-C the fewest in a later analysis, as rates varied by HLA locus. It was 150 or so TCR beta chains that were listed as cytomegalovirus-associated.

13 Jbeta primers and 60 Vbeta primers were used for the PCR. Original handling: In a later analysis, 60 million to 90 million unique TCR beta chains included roughly 11 million shared by two or more donors. TCRdb's copy holds only in-frame clones and misses some; the assay was immunoSEQ multiplex PCR. That table is the source of V, J and clone size, and D and trimming were worked out from the DNA. The data show around 130,000 clones, around 77% seen once. Germline V gene lookup returns CDR1 SEHNR and CDR2 FQNEAQ (reference sequence). The CDR3 runs 13 residues. V was trimmed by 6 bases and J by 9 bases, leaving 17 bases between them.

This TCR was sampled from a woman aged 55-70 years in good health and CMV-seronegative. This chain connects TRBV7-9 to TRBJ2-5; a weak D match, TRBD2 (5 bases). Sequencing was performed on PBMCs. The CDR3 region is CASSNGPTGAQYF. CDR3 DNA: TGTGCCAGCAGTAATGGCCCGACCGGGGCCCAGTACTTC. The whole variable domain, remainder taken from reference TRBV7-9 and TRBJ2-5, is DTGVSQNPRHKITKRGQNVTFRCDPISEHNRLYWYRQTLGQGPEFLTYFQNEAQLEKSRLLSDRFSAERPKGSFSTLEIQRTEQGDSAMYLCASSNGPTGAQYFGPGTRLLVL.